This T cell receptor beta chain was sequenced for a study of T cell responses to AZD1222 COVID-19 vaccine (dated by TCRdb to 2020 to 2023). With regard to the full study: A total of 233 trial participants underwent TCR sequencing, of whom some 200 had received two doses of AZD1222 and roughly 26 had received two doses of the MenACWY control vaccine. Trial participants were enrolled by age into subgroups of 18-55, 56-69 and 70-plus years, and 148, 28 and 57 TCR-sequenced participants, respectively, were included in these subgroups.

The CDR3 regions of human TCRbeta chains were subjected to immunosequencing. In the original analysis: TCRs in the repertoires were compared against a reference library of SARS-CoV-2-specific TCRs that had been generated with the MIRA antigen-specificity platform. Breadth was defined as the fraction of unique TCRs that were SARS-CoV-2-associated, and depth was defined as the fraction of total T cells that were SARS-CoV-2-associated. Using the MIRA data, each spike-specific TCR was assigned both to the spike region to which the TCR was reactive and to a CD4 or CD8 class. Log10-transformed breadth and depth values were compared by one-way ANOVA with Sidak's multiple comparisons tests. TCRdb limited this immuneACCESS table to in-frame rearrangements with V and J called. A share of clones is missing; checked studies link under half to unresolved V genes, and the rest is unexplained. V and J calls and clone size come straight from that table; D and trimming were deduced from the DNA. The sample table holds roughly 200,000 clones, of which around 94% were seen once. Jointly, the top ten make up approximately 1.5% of the sample.

Paper-wide results and their limitations: Reportedly, almost half of the unique spike-specific TCRs recognized epitopes lying outside the regions that are mutated in the B.1.351 and B.1.1.7 variants. The 56-69-year group was small, and its depth increase did not reach significance, likely because of low power. A significant rise in spike-specific TCR breadth and depth was observed after two AZD1222 doses relative to day 0 and relative to MenACWY recipients. Conclusions about previously exposed vaccinees were limited because only 6 or 7 AZD1222 recipients were SARS-CoV-2 seropositive at baseline. The vaccine-associated CD4 TCRs covered the entire spike protein, and the dominant responses fell in regions 160-218 and 743-854. Participants were mostly white British and included more females than males, and it was suggested by the authors that clonal diversity may have been underestimated. Because no samples from the day 14 peak response were available, repertoires could be characterized only after the peak T cell response.

About this clone itself: Its antigen has not been determined. Base qualities were left out, and no much larger clone turns up one base away.

The time point label, as the study defines it: about 28 days (+/-7) after the second vaccine dose. The label giving this sample's treatment or condition can be read as: meningococcal conjugate vaccine given as trial control. Vaccinee samples came from UK trials COV001 and COV002, including a single-blind randomized controlled phase 2/3 trial of AZD1222 (ChAdOx1 nCoV-19) in healthy adults. For TCRbeta chain sequencing, PBMC samples were collected from trial participants at day 0 and at day 28 after the second dose. Sequenced material: peripheral blood, taken 28 days after the second dose of the MenACWY control vaccine. This sequence originates from an adult who received the MenACWY meningococcal vaccine as a control.

This receptor carries the CDR3 CASSIRHRDQGRANVLTF. The nucleotide sequence is given as TGTGCCAGTAGTATACGTCACAGGGACCAAGGTCGGGCCAACGTCCTGACTTTC. The chain is made from TRBV19 and TRBJ2-6; a tentative D call is TRBD1 (6 bases match). The CDR3 holds 18 amino acids from the cysteine to the phenylalanine. Kept here is only the CDR3 DNA, which spans 54 bases and is read in frame from base 1. V is cut by 2 bases and J by 5 bases, and the space between the germline ends is 19 bases. The germline V gene (reference sequence) gives CDR1 as LNHDA and CDR2 as SQIVND.